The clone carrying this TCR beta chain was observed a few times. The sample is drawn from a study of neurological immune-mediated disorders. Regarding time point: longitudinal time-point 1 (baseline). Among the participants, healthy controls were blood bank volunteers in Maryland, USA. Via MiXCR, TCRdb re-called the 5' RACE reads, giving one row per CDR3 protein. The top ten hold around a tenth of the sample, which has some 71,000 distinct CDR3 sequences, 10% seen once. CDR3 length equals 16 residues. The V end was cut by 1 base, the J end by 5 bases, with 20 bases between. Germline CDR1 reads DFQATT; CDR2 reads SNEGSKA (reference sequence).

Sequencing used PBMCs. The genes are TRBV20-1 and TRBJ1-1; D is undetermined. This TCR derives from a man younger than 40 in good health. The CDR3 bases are TGCAGTGCTAGAGTTATGCGTGTTCCGGTTGGGACTGAAGCTTTCTTT. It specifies CSARVMRVPVGTEAFF.